The clone carrying this T cell receptor beta chain turned up a few times. This sample stems from a study of identical twins' blood T cells. The donors were healthy female monozygous twins, three pairs in total. Trimming left V 0 bases short and J 10 bases short, with 13 bases between. Germline loops: CDR1 SGDLS, CDR2 YYNGEE. This CDR3 spans 13 amino acids. One entry per CDR3 protein results from TCRdb running MiXCR on the 5' RACE reads. This sample has hundreds of thousands of distinct CDR3 sequences, with more than 25% found just once. This sequence originates from a woman aged 18 to 55 in good health. Sequencing was performed on PBMCs. This chain uses TRBV9 with TRBJ1-1, with a weak D call TRBD1 (6 bases). The CDR3 region has the DNA TGTGCCAGCAGCGTAGACGGGACAATGGTAGCTTTCTTT. Protein product: CASSVDGTMVAFF.